This TCR beta chain emerged from a study of neurological immune-mediated disorders. CDR1 MNHNY and CDR2 SVGAGI come from the germline V gene (reference sequence). The CDR3 loop spans 14 amino acids. Trimming removed 6 bases from V and 4 bases from J, with 15 bases in between. General study results and limits: Whereas HTLV-1-associated myelopathy showed the most TCR clonal expansion, multiple sclerosis showed the least, with levels below those of healthy controls.

5'RACE employing 10-nucleotide random UMIs yielded the cDNA. TCRdb used MiXCR to reprocess the 5' RACE reads, holding one entry per CDR3 protein. In the table there are 30,000 to 40,000 distinct CDR3 sequences, 8.5% to 14% of which are singletons. Time point noted: technical triplicate 1. This clonotype was counted at least ten times. Its antigen is not identified. The gene calls are TRBV6-6 and TRBJ1-2, with D uncertain. The sample was PBMCs. The sequence was obtained from a man in his 60s with HTLV-1-associated myelopathy (HAM/TSP). The CDR3 region is CASRSRGFGYGYTF. DNA for the CDR3: TGTGCCAGCAGGTCCCGGGGTTTCGGCTATGGCTACACCTTC.